This TCR beta chain comes out of a study of cytomegalovirus exposure and HLA in healthy donors. This clone occurred once. The target antigen is unknown. Germline V CDR1 and CDR2: MNHEY, SVGAGI. The CDR3 extends over 15 amino acids. V was shortened by 2 bases and J by 1 base, with 11 bases between the two germline ends. Overall study findings and caveats: The tendency of first-cohort TCR clusters to co-occur in the approximately 110 validation repertoires was identified by a subsequent analysis.

The assay was immunoSEQ multiplex PCR, and TCRdb's table has in-frame clones only and misses some. The sample gives about 130,000 clones, roughly nine tenths of which show up once; 3% to 3.5% is in the top ten. The chain recombines TRBV6-5 with TRBJ1-1; D is possibly TRBD1 (6 bases). The sequenced sample consisted of PBMCs. The receptor's source is a man younger than 40 in good health and CMV-seronegative. CDR3 bases: TGTGCCAGCAGTTACGAGGGGGGGCCGAACACTGAAGCTTTCTTT. Translation gives CASSYEGGPNTEAFF.